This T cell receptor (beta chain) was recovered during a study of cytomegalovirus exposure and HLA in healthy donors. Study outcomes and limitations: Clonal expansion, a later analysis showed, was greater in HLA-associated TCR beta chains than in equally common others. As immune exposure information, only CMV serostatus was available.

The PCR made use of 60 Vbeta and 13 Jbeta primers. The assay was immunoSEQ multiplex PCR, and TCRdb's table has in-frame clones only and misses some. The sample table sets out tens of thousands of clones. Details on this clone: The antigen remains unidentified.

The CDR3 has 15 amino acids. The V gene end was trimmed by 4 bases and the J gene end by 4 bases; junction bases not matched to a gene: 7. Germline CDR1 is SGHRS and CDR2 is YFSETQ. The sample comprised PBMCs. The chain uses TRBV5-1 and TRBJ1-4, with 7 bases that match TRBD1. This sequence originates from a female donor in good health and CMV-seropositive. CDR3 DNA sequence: TGCGCCAGCAGCACCTCCGGGACAGTTAATGAAAAACTGTTTTTT. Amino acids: CASSTSGTVNEKLFF.